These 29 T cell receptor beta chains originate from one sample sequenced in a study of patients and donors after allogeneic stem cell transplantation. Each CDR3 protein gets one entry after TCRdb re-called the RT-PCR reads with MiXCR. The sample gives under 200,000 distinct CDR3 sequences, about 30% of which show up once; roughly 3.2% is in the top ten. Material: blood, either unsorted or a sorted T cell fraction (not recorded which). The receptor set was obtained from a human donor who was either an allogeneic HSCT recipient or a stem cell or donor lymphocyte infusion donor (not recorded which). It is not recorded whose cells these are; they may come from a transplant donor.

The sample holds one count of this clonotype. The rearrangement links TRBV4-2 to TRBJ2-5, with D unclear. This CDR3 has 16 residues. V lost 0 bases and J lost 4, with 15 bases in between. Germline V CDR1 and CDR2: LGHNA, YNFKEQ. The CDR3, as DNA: TGTGCCAGCAGCCAAGATACCACTGTCTTTCGAGAGACCCAGTACTTC. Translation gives CASSQDTTVFRETQYF.

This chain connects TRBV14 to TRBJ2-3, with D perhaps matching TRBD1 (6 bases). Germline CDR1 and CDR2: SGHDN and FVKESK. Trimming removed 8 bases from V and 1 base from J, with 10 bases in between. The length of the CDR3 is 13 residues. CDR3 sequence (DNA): TGTGCCAGCGGCAGACAGGGCACAGATACGCAGTATTTT. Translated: CASGRQGTDTQYF.

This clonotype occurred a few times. Here the CDR3 reads CASGETGHNSPLHF. CDR3 sequence (DNA): TGTGCCAGCGGGGAAACGGGCCATAATTCACCCCTCCACTTT. V is TRBV7-9 and J is TRBJ1-6, with no clear D. V was pared by 8 bases and J by 5 bases, with 13 bases between. CDR3 length: 14 residues. CDR1 is SEHNR and CDR2 is FQNEAQ in the germline V gene (reference sequence).

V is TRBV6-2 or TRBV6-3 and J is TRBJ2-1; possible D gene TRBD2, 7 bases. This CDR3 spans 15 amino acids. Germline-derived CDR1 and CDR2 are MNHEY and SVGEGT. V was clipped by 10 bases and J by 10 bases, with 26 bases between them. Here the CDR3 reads CAIHRGRGRAREQFF. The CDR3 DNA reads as TGTGCCATCCATAGGGGGAGAGGGAGGGCCAGAGAGCAGTTCTTC.

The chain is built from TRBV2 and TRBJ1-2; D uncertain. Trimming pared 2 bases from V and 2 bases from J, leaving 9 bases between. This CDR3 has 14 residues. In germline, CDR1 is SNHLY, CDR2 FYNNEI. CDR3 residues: CASSEREGNYGYTF. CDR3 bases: TGTGCCAGCAGTGAACGGGAAGGGAACTATGGCTACACCTTC.

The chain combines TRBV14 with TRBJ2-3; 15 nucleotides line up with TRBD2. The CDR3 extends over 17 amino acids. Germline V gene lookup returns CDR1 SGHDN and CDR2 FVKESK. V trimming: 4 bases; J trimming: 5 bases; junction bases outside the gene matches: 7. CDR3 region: CASSPGLAGGPVDTQYF. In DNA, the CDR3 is TGTGCCAGCAGCCCAGGACTAGCGGGAGGGCCAGTAGATACGCAGTATTTT.

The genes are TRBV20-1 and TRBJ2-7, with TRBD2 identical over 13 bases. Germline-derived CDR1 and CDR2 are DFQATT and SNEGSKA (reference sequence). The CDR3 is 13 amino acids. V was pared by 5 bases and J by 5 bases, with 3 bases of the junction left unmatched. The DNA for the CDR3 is TGCAGTGCTCCGGGACTAGCGGGACACGAGCAGTACTTC. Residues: CSAPGLAGHEQYF.

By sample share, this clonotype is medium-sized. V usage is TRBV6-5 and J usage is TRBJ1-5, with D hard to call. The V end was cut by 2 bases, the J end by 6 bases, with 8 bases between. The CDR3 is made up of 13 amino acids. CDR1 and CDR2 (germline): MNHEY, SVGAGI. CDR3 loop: CASSYGYTQPQHF. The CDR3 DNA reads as TGTGCCAGCAGTTACGGGTATACTCAGCCCCAGCATTTT.

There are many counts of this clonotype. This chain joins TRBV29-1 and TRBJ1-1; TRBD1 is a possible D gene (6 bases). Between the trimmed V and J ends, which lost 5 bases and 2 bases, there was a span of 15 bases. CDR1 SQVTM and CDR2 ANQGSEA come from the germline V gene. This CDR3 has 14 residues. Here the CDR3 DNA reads TGCAGCGTTAGGGGGGAAAAGAGAAACACTGAAGCTTTCTTT. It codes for CSVRGEKRNTEAFF.

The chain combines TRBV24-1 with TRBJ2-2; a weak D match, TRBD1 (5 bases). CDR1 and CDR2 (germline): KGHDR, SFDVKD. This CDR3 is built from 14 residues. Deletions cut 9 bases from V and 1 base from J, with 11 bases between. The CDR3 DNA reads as TGTGCCACCGGCAATCAGGGGAACACCGGGGAGCTGTTTTTT. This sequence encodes CATGNQGNTGELFF.

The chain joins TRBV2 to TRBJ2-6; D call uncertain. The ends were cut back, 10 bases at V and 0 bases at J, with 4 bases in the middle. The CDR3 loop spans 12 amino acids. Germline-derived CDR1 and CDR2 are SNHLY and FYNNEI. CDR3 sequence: CAKSSGANVLTF. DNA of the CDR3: TGTGCCAAAAGCTCTGGGGCCAACGTCCTGACTTTC.

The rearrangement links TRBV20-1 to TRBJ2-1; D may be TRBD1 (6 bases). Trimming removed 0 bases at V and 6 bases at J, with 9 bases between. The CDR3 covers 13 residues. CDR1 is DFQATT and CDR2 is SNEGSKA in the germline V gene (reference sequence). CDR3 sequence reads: CSAREGARNEQFF. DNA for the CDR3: TGCAGTGCTAGAGAGGGGGCCCGCAATGAGCAGTTCTTC.

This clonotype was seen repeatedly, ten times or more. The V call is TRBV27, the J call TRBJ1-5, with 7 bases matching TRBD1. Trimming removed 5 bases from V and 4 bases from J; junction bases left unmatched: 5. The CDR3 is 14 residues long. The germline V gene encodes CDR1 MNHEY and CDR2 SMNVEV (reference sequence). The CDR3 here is CASSLDRVNQPQHF. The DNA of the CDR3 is TGTGCCAGCAGTCTCGACAGGGTTAATCAGCCCCAGCATTTT.

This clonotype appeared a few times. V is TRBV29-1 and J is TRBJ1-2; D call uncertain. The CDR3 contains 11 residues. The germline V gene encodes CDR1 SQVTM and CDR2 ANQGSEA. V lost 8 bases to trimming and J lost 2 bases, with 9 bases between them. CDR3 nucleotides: TGCAGCTCCGGAGGGAACTATGGCTACACCTTC. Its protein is CSSGGNYGYTF.

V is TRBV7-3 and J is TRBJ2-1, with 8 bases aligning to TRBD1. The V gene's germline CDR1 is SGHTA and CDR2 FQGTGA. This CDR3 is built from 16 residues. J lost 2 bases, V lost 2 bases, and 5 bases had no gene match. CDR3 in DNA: TGTGCCAGCAGCTTAGTAGGACAGGGACCCTACAATGAGCAGTTCTTC. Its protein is CASSLVGQGPYNEQFF.

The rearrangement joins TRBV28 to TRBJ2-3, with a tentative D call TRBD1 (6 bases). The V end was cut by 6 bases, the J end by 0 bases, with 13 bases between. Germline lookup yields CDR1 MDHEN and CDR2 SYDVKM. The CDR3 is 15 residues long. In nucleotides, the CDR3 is TGTGCCAGCAGACCACCAGGGGCAAGCACAGATACGCAGTATTTT. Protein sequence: CASRPPGASTDTQYF.

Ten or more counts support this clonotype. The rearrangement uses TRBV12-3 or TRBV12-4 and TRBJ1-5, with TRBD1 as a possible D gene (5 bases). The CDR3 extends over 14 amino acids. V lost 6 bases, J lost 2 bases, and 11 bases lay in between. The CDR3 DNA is TGTGCCAGCAGCTTGAGGGGAGGCAATCAGCCCCAGCATTTT. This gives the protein CASSLRGGNQPQHF.

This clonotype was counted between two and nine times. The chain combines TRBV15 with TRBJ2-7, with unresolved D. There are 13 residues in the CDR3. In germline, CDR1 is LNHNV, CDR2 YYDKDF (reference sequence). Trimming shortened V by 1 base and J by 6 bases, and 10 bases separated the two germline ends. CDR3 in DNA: TGTGCCACCAGCAGAGCCTTACCCGTCGAGCAGTACTTC. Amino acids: CATSRALPVEQYF. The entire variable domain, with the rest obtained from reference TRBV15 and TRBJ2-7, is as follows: DAMVIQNPRYQVTQFGKPVTLSCSQTLNHNVMYWYQQKSSQAPKLLFHYYDKDFNNEADTPDNFQSRRPNTSFCFLDIRSPGLGDTAMYLCATSRALPVEQYFGPGTRLTVT.

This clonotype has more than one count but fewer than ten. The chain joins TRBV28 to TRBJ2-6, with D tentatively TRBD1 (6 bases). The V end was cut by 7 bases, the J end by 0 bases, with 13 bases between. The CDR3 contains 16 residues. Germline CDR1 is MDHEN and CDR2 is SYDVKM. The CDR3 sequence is CASIQGGASGANVLTF. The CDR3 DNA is TGTGCCAGCATTCAAGGGGGTGCCTCTGGGGCCAACGTCCTGACTTTC. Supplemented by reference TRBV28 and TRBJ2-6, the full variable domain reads DVKVTQSSRYLVKRTGEKVFLECVQDMDHENMFWYRQDPGLGLRLIYFSYDVKMKEKGDIPEGYSVSREKKERFSLILESASTNQTSMYLCASIQGGASGANVLTFGAGSRLTVL.

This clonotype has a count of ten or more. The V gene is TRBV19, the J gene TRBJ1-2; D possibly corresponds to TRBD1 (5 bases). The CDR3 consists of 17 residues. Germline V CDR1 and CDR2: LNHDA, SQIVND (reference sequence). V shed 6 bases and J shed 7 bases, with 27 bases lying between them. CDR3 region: CASSRGPGTAIFLGYTF. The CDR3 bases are TGTGCCAGTAGCCGAGGCCCCGGGACGGCTATCTTCCTTGGCTACACCTTC.

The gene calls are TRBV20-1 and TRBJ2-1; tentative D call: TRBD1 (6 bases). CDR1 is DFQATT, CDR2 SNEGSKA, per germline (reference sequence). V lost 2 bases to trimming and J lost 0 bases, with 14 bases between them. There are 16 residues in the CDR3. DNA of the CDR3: TGCAGTGCTAGACTGACAGGTCCCTACTCCTACAATGAGCAGTTCTTC. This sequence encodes CSARLTGPYSYNEQFF.

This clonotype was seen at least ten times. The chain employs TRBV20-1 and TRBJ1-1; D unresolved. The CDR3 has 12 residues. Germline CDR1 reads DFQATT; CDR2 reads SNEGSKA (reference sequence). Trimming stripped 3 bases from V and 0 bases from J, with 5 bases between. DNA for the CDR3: TGCAGTGCTAGTTTAGTGAACACTGAAGCTTTCTTT. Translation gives CSASLVNTEAFF.

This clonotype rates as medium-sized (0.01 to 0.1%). In DNA form, the CDR3 reads TGTGCCAGCAGTCTGTACATGAACACTGAAGCTTTCTTT. Its translation is CASSLYMNTEAFF. The gene calls are TRBV12-3 or TRBV12-4 and TRBJ1-1; the D is unclear. The CDR3 totals 13 residues. With 5 bases removed from V and 0 bases from J, the gap between germline ends came to 7 bases.

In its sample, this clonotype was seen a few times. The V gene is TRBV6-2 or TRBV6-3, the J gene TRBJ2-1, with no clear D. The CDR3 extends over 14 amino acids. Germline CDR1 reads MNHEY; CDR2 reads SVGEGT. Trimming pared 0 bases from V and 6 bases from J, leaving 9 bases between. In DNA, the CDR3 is TGTGCCAGCAGTTACTCGAACTATTTCAATGAGCAGTTCTTC. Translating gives CASSYSNYFNEQFF.

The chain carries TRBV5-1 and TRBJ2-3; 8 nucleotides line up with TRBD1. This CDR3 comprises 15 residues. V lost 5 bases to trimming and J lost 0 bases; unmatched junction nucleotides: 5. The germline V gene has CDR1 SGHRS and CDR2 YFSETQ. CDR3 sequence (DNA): TGCGCCAGCAGACCCTGGGACAGGAGCACAGATACGCAGTATTTT. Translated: CASRPWDRSTDTQYF.

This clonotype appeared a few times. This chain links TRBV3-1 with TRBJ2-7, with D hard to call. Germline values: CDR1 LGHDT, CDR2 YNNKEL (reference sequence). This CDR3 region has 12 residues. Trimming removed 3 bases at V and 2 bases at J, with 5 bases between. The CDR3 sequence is CASSHYPYEQYF. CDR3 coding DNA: TGTGCCAGCAGCCACTACCCCTACGAGCAGTACTTC.

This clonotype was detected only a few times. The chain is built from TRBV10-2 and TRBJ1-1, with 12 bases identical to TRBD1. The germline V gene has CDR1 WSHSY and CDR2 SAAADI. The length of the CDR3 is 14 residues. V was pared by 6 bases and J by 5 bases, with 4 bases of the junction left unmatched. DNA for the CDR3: TGCGCCAGCAGCGGGACAGGGGGCTTGACTGAAGCTTTCTTT. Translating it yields CASSGTGGLTEAFF.

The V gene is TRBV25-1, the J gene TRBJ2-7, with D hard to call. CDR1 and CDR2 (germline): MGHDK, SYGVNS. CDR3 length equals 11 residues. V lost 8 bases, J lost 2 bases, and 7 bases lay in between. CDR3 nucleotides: TGTGCCAGCCGGCTAGCCTACGAGCAGTACTTC. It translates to CASRLAYEQYF.

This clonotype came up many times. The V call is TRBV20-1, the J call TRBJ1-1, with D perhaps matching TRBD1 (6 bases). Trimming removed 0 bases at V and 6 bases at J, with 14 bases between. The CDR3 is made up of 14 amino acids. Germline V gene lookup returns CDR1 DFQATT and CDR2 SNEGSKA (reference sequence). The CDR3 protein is CSAREGGRGAEAFF. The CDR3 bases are TGCAGTGCTAGAGAGGGGGGGCGAGGAGCTGAAGCTTTCTTT.